This is a list of T cell receptor beta chains from one sample in a study of T cell responses to AZD1222 COVID-19 vaccine. Generated by immunoSEQ multiplex PCR, the TCRdb table keeps only in-frame clones and is missing some. This table has roughly 140,000 clones, around 93% appearing once. The material sequenced was peripheral blood, taken on day 0 of AZD1222 vaccination. The receptors were sampled from an adult in good health. Each CDR3 is given with its conserved first and last residue. Fields, in order: V gene, J gene, CDR3 protein.

TRBV10-2	TRBJ2-7	CASSSGEAYEQYF
TRBV5-4	TRBJ2-7	CASSLDPAYEQYF
TRBV10-3	TRBJ1-1	CAITRTDFTEAFF
TRBV5-5	TRBJ2-3	CASSRLWGADTQYF
TRBV29-1	TRBJ1-1	CSVEEFFNKNTEAFF
TRBV6-5	TRBJ1-2	CASSYGTGHNYGYTF
TRBV3-1/TRBV3-2	TRBJ1-1	CASRTGNTEAFF
TRBV29-1	TRBJ2-1	CSVGQGGNEQFF
TRBV6-2/TRBV6-3	TRBJ2-5	CASSRLVGLETQYF
TRBV5-6	TRBJ1-6	CASSRPGRANSPLHF
TRBV6-2/TRBV6-3	TRBJ2-5	CASSYPRTGEETQYF
TRBV19	TRBJ2-1	CASSLLADSYNEQFF
TRBV7-2	TRBJ2-1	CASSLEGRGTYNEQFF
TRBV5-1	TRBJ1-1	CASSLVTGGHTEAFF
TRBV18	TRBJ2-1	CASLGQVSRVPVF
TRBV4-3	TRBJ1-1	CASSQRKGEAFF
TRBV4-3	TRBJ2-3	CASSQEPRDRLTDTQYF
TRBV10-3	TRBJ1-5	CAIRQNSNQPQHF
TRBV9	TRBJ1-6	CASSVGLGVDSPLHF
TRBV5-1	TRBJ1-2	CASRGGNDYSDYGYTF
TRBV27	TRBJ2-5	CASSPGTSGRYETQYF
TRBV28	TRBJ1-5	CASSFNRGQPQHF
TRBV6-5	TRBJ1-5	CASRTGTGVGPQHF
TRBV2	TRBJ2-5	CASSRDREETQYF
TRBV5-1	TRBJ1-1	CASSSPTGGYTEAFF